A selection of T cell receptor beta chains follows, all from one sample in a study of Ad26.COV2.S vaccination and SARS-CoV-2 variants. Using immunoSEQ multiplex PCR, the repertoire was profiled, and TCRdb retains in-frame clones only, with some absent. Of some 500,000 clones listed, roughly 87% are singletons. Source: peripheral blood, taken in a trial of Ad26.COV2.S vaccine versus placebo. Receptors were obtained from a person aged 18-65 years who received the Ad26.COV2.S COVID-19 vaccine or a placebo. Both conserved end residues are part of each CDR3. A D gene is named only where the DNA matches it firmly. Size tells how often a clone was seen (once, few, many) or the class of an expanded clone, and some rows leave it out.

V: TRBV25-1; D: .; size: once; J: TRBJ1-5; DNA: TGTGCCAGCAGTTCGTTGGGGCAGGACCCCCAGCATTTT; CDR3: CASSSLGQDPQHF
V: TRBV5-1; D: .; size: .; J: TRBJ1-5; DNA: TGCGCCAGCAGCTCATCCCCTGGCGGGGAACAGCCCCAGCATTTT; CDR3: CASSSSPGGEQPQHF
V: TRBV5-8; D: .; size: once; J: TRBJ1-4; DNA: TGTGCCAGCATCTCCCTCTCCATTAATGAAAAACTGTTTTTT; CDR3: CASISLSINEKLFF
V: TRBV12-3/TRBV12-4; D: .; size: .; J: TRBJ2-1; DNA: TGTGCCAGCACCCCCCTCCCCGGTGAGCAGTTCTTC; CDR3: CASTPLPGEQFF
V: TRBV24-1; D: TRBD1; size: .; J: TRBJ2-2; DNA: TGTGCCACCAGGCGGGGGACAGGGGATGGATCGAACACCGGGGAGCTGTTTTTT; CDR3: CATRRGTGDGSNTGELFF
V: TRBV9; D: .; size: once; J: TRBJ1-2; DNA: TGTGCCAGCAGCGGTGGCAGGGAAAACTATGGCTACACCTTC; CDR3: CASSGGRENYGYTF
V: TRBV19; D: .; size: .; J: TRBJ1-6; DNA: TGTGCCAGTAGCCTATCGCCTGTGGGGGATTCACCCCTCCACTTT; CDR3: CASSLSPVGDSPLHF
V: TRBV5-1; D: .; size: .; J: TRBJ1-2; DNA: TGCGCCAGCAGCTTGGCAGGGTTTAACTATGGCTACACCTTC; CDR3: CASSLAGFNYGYTF
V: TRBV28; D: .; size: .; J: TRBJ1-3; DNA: TGTGCCAGCAGTTTTCGGAGGAAACTAAACACCATATATTTT; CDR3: CASSFRRKLNTIYF
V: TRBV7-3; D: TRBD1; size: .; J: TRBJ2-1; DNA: TGTGCCAGCAGCTTATTGGACAGGGGCAATGAGCAGTTCTTC; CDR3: CASSLLDRGNEQFF
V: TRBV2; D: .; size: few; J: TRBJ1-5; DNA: TGTGCCAGCAGGCGGGACAACCTCGGGTTAAGCAATCAGCCCCAGCATTTT; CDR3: CASRRDNLGLSNQPQHF
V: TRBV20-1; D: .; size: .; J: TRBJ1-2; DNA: TGCAGTGCGAGGGTAGGGTATGGCTACACCTTC; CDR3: CSARVGYGYTF
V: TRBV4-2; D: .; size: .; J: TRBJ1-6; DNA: TGTGCCAGCAGCCCGCTTTTGGACGGAAGTTCACCCCTCCACTTT; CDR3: CASSPLLDGSSPLHF
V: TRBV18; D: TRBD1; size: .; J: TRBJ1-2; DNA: TGTGCCAGCTCACCTATCCGAGACAGGGGATTCTATGGCTACACCTTC; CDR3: CASSPIRDRGFYGYTF
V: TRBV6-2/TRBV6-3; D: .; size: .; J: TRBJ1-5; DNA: TGTGCCAGCAGTTTCGGGGAAAGGGGCAATCAGCCCCAGCATTTT; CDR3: CASSFGERGNQPQHF
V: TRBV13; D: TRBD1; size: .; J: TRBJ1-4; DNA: TGTGCCAGCAGCATAGCGGGGACAGGGATTCGAAAACTGTTTTTT; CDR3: CASSIAGTGIRKLFF
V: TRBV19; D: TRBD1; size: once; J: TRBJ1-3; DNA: TGTGCCAGTAGTATAGGCAGACAGGGGACCGGAAACACCATATATTTT; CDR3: CASSIGRQGTGNTIYF
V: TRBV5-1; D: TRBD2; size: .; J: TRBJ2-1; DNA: TGCGCCAGCAGCTTGGCAGCGGGAGCCGAGGGTGAGCAGTTCTTC; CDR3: CASSLAAGAEGEQFF
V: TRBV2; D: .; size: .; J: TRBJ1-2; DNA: TGTGCCAGCAGTGATAGGTCGGGGAGAGGGAGCTATGGCTACACCTTC; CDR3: CASSDRSGRGSYGYTF
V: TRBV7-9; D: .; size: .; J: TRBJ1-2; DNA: TGTGCCAGCAGACCCCCTGGGTATGGCTACACCTTC; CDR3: CASRPPGYGYTF
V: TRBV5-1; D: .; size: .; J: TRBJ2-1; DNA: TGCGCCAGCAGTTTCAGGCGCTACAATGAGCAGTTCTTC; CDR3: CASSFRRYNEQFF
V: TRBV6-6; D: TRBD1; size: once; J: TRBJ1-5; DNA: TGTGCCAGCAGCCGACAGGGCCCTTATCAGCCCCAGCATTTT; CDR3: CASSRQGPYQPQHF
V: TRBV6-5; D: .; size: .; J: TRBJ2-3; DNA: TGTGCCAGCAGTCCCATAATGTGGGATACGCAGTATTTT; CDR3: CASSPIMWDTQYF
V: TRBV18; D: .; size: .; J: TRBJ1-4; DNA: TGTGCCAGCTCAACCGGGGGCGATAATGAAAAACTGTTTTTT; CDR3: CASSTGGDNEKLFF
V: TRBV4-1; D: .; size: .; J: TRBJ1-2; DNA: TGCGCCAGCAGCCAAGTTCGGGCAGGGGCTGGCTACACCTTC; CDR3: CASSQVRAGAGYTF
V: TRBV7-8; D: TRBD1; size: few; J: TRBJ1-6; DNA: TGTGCCAGCAGCTTACTACCGGGACAGGGGTTTTCACCCCTCCACTTT; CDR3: CASSLLPGQGFSPLHF
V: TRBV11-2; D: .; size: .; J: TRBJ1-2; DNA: TGTGCCAGCAGCCTGGGGGCCAGAAACTATGGCTACACCTTC; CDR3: CASSLGARNYGYTF
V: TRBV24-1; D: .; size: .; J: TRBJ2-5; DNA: TGTGCCACCAGTGATTTGGGGTGGTCGGGGGAGACCCAGTACTTC; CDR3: CATSDLGWSGETQYF
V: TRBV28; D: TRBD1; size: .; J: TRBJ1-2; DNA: TGTGCCAGCAGTTTACCGACAGGGGGAGGTGGCAGCTATGGCTACACCTTC; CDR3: CASSLPTGGGGSYGYTF
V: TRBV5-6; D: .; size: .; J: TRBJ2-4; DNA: TGTGCCAGCAGCGCTCTGAGGGGCGAGAGACTAGCCAAAAACATTCAGTACTTC; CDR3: CASSALRGERLAKNIQYF
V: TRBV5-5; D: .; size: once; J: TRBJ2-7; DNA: TGTGCCAGCAGCCACCCCGGCGGCAGCTACGAGCAGTACTTC; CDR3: CASSHPGGSYEQYF
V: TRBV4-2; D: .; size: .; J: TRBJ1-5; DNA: TGTGCCAGCAGCAACCCCTTTCAGGGTGATCAGCCCCAGCATTTT; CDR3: CASSNPFQGDQPQHF
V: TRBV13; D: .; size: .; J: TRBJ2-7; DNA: TGTGCCAGCAGCTTAGAGGTGGGGTACGAGCAGTACTTC; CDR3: CASSLEVGYEQYF
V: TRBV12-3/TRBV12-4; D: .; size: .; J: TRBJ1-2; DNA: TGTGCCAGCAGTCCCTCTCCGGTGAGCTACACCTTC; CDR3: CASSPSPVSYTF
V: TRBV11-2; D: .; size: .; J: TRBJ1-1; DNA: TGTGCCAGCAGCTTAGGGGGGCAGAGTTCAGCTTTCTTT; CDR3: CASSLGGQSSAFF
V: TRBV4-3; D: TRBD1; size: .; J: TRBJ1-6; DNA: TGCGCCAGCAGCCAAAGGCCGGGACAGGGGAGAGCGGATAATTCACCCCTCCACTTT; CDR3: CASSQRPGQGRADNSPLHF
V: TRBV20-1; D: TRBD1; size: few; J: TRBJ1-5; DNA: TGCAGTGCTAGTAAGGGCAGGGGGGATAATCAGCCCCAGCATTTT; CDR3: CSASKGRGDNQPQHF
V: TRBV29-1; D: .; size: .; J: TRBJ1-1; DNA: TGCAGCGCCTTAACAGGAATGAACACTGAAGCTTTCTTT; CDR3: CSALTGMNTEAFF
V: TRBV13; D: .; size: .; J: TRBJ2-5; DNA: TGTGCCAGCAGCTTAACGGGAACAGAACAAGAGACCCAGTACTTC; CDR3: CASSLTGTEQETQYF
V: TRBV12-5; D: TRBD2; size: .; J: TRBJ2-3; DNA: TGTGCTAGTGGTTTGGTAGGAGGAGGACTAGCCGCAGATACGCAGTATTTT; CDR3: CASGLVGGGLAADTQYF
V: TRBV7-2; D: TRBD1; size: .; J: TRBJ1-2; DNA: TGTGCCAGCAGCCCCGGGTGGCAGGGGGGGTTTGGCTACACCTTC; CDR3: CASSPGWQGGFGYTF
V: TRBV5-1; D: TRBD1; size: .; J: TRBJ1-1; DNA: TGCGCCAGCAGCTTAGGGACAGGGGACACTGAAGCTTTCTTT; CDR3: CASSLGTGDTEAFF
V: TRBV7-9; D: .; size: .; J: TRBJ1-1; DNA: TGTGCCAGCAGCTTAGATAGCGGTTCCTGGGCTTTCTTT; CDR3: CASSLDSGSWAFF
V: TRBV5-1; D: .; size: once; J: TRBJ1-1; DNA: TGCGCCAGCAGCCCCGTGGGGCTCACTGAAGCTTTCTTT; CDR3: CASSPVGLTEAFF
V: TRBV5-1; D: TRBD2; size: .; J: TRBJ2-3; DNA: TGCGCCAGCAGCAGGACTAGCGTAACCATTGGAGATACGCAGTATTTT; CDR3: CASSRTSVTIGDTQYF
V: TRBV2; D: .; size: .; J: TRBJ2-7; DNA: TGTGCCAGCCAGACCGGGACAACCTACGAGCAGTACTTC; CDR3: CASQTGTTYEQYF
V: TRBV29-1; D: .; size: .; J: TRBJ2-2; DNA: TGCAGCGTTGAAGTTAGGGGGAGGGGCGGGGAGCTGTTTTTT; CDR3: CSVEVRGRGGELFF